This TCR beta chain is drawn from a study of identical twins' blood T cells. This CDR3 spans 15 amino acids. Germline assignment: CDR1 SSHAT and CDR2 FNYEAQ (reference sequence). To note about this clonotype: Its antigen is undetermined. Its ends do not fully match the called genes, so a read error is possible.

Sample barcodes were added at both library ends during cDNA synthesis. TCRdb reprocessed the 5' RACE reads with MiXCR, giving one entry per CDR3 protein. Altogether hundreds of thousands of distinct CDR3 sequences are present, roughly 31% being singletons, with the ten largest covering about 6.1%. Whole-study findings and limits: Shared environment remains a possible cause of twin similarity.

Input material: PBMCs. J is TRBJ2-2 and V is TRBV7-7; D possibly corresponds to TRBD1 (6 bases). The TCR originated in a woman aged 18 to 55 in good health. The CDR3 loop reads CASSRTEFNTGELFF. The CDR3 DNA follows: TGTGCTAGCAGCCGGACAGAATTTAACACCGGGGAGCTGTTTTTT.